These 9 T cell receptor beta chains share one sample of origin, sequenced in a study of shared clonotypes between healthy human individuals. Assay used: immunoSEQ multiplex PCR; TCRdb lists only in-frame clones, some missing. The sample consists of about 2.4 million clones, 90% to 95% of them appearing once. The sequenced sample consisted of naive CD4+ T cells from PBMCs. The subset: CD45RA+ positively selected. The source is a man in his late teens or twenties in good health. Some clones in this sample may be carry-over from other donors' samples.

The chain links TRBV19 to TRBJ1-3; no reliable D call. This CDR3 contains 17 residues. Looked up from germline, CDR1 is LNHDA and CDR2 is SQIVND (reference sequence). With 3 bases removed from V and 0 bases from J, the gap between germline ends came to 15 bases. CDR3 loop: CASSIIWGDRSGNTIYF. CDR3 nucleotides: TGTGCCAGTAGTATCATTTGGGGAGACCGCTCTGGAAACACCATATATTTT. Complete variable domain (other parts from reference TRBV19 and TRBJ1-3): DGGITQSPKYLFRKEGQNVTLSCEQNLNHDAMYWYRQDPGQGLRLIYYSQIVNDFQKGDIAEGYSVSREKKESFPLTVTSAQKNPTAFYLCASSIIWGDRSGNTIYFGEGSWLTVV.

The chain uses TRBV14 and TRBJ1-6; D is undetermined. This CDR3 spans 17 amino acids. Per germline, CDR1 SGHDN and CDR2 FVKESK. V dropped 3 bases and J dropped 6 bases, with 18 bases sitting between them. DNA for the CDR3: TGTGCCAGCAGCCAGGTTAGGGCAGGCCGGAGTAATTCACCCCTCCACTTT. Translation: CASSQVRAGRSNSPLHF.

This chain links TRBV28 with TRBJ1-2; D is unclear. V was clipped by 3 bases and J by 7 bases, with 21 bases between them. Germline V CDR1 and CDR2: MDHEN, SYDVKM. The CDR3 has 16 amino acids. CDR3 in DNA: TGTGCCAGCAGTTTCCCCACGCGGGGAGGGCTCTCTGGCTACACCTTC. This codes for CASSFPTRGGLSGYTF.

CDR3 residues: CASSSVRQGGHNEQFF. The CDR3 nucleotides are TGTGCCAGCAGTTCCGTAAGACAGGGGGGCCACAATGAGCAGTTCTTC. The chain combines TRBV28 with TRBJ2-1; the match to TRBD1 covers 9 bases. The CDR3 runs 16 residues. Germline V gene sequence: CDR1 MDHEN, CDR2 SYDVKM. V was clipped by 4 bases and J by 5 bases; unmatched bases: 9.

This clone has a single count. The chain employs TRBV6-6 and TRBJ2-7; 7 nucleotides match TRBD1. This CDR3 is 13 amino acids long. Germline CDR1 and CDR2: MNHNY and SVGAGI (reference sequence). Trimming took 6 bases from V and 2 from J; bases not matched to a gene: 4. This CDR3 reads CASSVGTAYEQYF. Here the CDR3 DNA reads TGTGCCAGCAGCGTAGGGACAGCCTACGAGCAGTACTTC.

In its sample, this clone was seen once. This chain connects TRBV4-3 to TRBJ2-1, with 10 bases identical to TRBD2. Trimming took 0 bases from V and 5 from J; bases not matched to a gene: 4. Germline V gene lookup returns CDR1 LGHNA and CDR2 YSLEER. The CDR3 consists of 16 residues. CDR3 protein: CASSQEAGGFNNEQFF. As DNA, the CDR3 is TGCGCCAGCAGCCAAGAAGCGGGAGGGTTTAACAATGAGCAGTTCTTC.

V gene TRBV4-2 combines with J gene TRBJ1-1; 8 bases are a match to TRBD1. Germline loops: CDR1 LGHNA, CDR2 YNFKEQ. This CDR3 has 14 amino acids. Trimming took 4 bases from V and 4 from J; bases not matched to a gene: 5. The CDR3 is CASSPGQGFTEAFF. The CDR3 DNA reads TGTGCCAGCAGCCCCGGACAGGGATTCACTGAAGCTTTCTTT.

The chain couples TRBV5-6 to TRBJ2-7, with a possible D match to TRBD1 (6 bases). Germline V gene lookup returns CDR1 SGHDT and CDR2 YYEEEE. V was cut by 1 base and J by 2 bases, with 16 bases left in between. The CDR3 contains 16 residues. The CDR3 bases are TGTGCCAGCAGCTTGAATCAGCTAGGACAGACCTACGAGCAGTACTTC. Residues: CASSLNQLGQTYEQYF.

This chain uses TRBV28 with TRBJ2-3, with 9 positions matching TRBD2. The ends lost 6 bases at V and 4 bases at J; junction bases unmatched: 8. The germline CDR1 and CDR2 sequences are MDHEN and SYDVKM. The CDR3 is made up of 15 amino acids. The CDR3 nucleotides read TGTGCCAGCAGCTCCCCGGGACTAGCCCCAGATACGCAGTATTTT. This codes for CASSSPGLAPDTQYF.